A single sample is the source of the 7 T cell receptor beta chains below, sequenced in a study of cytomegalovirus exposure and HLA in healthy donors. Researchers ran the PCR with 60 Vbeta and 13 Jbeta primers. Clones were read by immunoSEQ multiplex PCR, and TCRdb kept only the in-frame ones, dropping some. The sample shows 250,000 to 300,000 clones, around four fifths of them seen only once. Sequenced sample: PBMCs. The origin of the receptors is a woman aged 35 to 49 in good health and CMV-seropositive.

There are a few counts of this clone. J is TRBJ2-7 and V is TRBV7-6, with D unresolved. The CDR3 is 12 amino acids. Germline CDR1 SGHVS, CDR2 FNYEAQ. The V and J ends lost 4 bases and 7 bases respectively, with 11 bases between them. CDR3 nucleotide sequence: TGTGCCAGCAGCTCAGATCCTGATGAGCAGTACTTC. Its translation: CASSSDPDEQYF.

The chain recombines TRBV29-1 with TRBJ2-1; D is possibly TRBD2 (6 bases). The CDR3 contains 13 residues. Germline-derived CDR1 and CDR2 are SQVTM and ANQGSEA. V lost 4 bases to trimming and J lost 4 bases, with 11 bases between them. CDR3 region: CSVAGGEYNEQFF. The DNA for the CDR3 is TGCAGCGTTGCGGGCGGGGAATACAATGAGCAGTTCTTC.

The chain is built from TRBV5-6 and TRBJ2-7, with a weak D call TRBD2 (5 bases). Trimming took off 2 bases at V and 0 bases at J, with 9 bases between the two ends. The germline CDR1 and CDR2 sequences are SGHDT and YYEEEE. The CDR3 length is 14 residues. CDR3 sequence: CASSFRGSSYEQYF. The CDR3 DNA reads TGTGCCAGCAGCTTCCGGGGAAGCTCCTACGAGCAGTACTTC.

The CDR3 reads CASSVSPTRDEQYF. The CDR3 DNA sequence: TGTGCCAGTAGTGTTAGCCCCACTCGGGACGAGCAGTACTTC. This chain connects TRBV19 to TRBJ2-7, with D unresolved. Per the germline V gene, CDR1 is LNHDA and CDR2 is SQIVND (reference sequence). The V and J ends lost 5 bases and 5 bases respectively, with 16 bases between them. The CDR3 loop spans 14 amino acids.

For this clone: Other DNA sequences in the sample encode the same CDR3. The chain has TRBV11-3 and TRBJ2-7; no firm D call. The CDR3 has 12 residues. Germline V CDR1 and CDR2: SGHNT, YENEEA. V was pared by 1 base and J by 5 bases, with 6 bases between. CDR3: CASSLVIHEQYF. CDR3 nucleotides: TGTGCCAGCAGCTTAGTCATTCACGAGCAGTACTTC. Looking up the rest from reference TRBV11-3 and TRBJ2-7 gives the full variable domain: EAGVVQSPRYKIIEKKQPVAFWCNPISGHNTLYWYLQNLGQGPELLIRYENEEAVDDSQLPKDRFSAERLKGVDSTLKIQPAELGDSAVYLCASSLVIHEQYFGPGTRLTVT.

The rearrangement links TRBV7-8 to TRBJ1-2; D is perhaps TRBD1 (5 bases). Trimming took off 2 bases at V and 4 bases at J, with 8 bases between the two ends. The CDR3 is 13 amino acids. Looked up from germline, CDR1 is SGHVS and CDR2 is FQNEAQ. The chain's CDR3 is CASSLQGPYGYTF. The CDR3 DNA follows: TGTGCCAGCAGCTTACAGGGTCCCTATGGCTACACCTTC. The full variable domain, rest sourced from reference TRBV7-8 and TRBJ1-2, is GAGVSQSPRYKVAKRGQDVALRCDPISGHVSLFWYQQALGQGPEFLTYFQNEAQLDKSGLPSDRFFAERPEGSVSTLKIQRTQQEDSAVYLCASSLQGPYGYTFGSGTRLTVV.

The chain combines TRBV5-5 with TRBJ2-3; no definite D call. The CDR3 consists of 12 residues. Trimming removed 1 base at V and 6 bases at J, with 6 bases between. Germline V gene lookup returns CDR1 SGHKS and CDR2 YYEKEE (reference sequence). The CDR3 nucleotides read TGTGCCAGCAGCTTGCGGTGGGATACGCAGTATTTT. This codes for CASSLRWDTQYF.